This TCR beta chain was sequenced for a study of regulatory T cells in long-lasting Graves disease. Study observations and caveats: Preferential use of TRBV28, TRBJ1-2 and TRBJ2-5 was seen in persistent disease.

CDR3 length: 15 amino acids. The V gene's germline CDR1 is LNHDA and CDR2 SQIVND (reference sequence). V trimming: 4 bases; J trimming: 1 base; junction bases outside the gene matches: 3. This clonotype was seen more than once but under ten times. As yet, its antigen is unknown. Time point denoted: persistent/refractory GD, antithyroid drugs over 5 years with positive TRAb. PBMC-extracted RNA yielded the TCR library. Sequencing libraries for TCR beta were prepared with iRepertoire HTBI primers and Arm-PCR of CDR3 regions. One entry per CDR3 protein results from TCRdb running MiXCR on the multiplex PCR reads. The table lists 300,000 or so distinct CDR3 sequences, roughly a fifth of them singletons, with just under 30% in the top ten.

Source: peripheral blood mononuclear cells (PBMCs), taken when the disease was refractory, from a patient treated with antithyroid drugs. The TCR originated in a female donor with Graves disease. The chain carries TRBV19 and TRBJ2-2, with TRBD1 identical over 7 bases. CDR3 region: CASSTRTGNTGELFF. CDR3 in DNA: TGTGCCAGTAGTACTCGGACAGGGAACACCGGGGAGCTGTTTTTT.